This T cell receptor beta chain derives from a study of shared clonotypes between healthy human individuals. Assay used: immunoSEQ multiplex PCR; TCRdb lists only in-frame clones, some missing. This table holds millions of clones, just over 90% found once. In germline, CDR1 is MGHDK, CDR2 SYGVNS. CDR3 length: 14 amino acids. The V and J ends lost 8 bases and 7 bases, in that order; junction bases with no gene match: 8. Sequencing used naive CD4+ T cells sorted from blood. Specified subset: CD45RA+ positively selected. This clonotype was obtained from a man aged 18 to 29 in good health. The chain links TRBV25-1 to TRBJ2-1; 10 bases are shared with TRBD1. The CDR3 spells CASRTTGGWNEQFF. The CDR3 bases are TGTGCCAGCCGGACGACAGGGGGCTGGAATGAGCAGTTCTTC. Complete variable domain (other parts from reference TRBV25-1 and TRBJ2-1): EADIYQTPRYLVIGTGKKITLECSQTMGHDKMYWYQQDPGMELHLIHYSYGVNSTEKGDLSSESTVSRIRTEHFPLTLESARPSHTSQYLCASRTTGGWNEQFFGPGTRLTVL.